These T cell receptor beta chains were read from a single sample in a study of beta chain features in type 1 diabetes. Generated by immunoSEQ multiplex PCR, the TCRdb table keeps only in-frame clones and is missing some. The sample includes over 200,000 clones, roughly a tenth of them seen just once. The sequencing sample was made of naive CD4+ T cells from blood. The receptors stem from a man younger than 45 with type 1 diabetes. CDR3s include the opening cysteine and the closing phenylalanine or tryptophan. The order of the fields is V gene, CDR3 protein.

>TRBV9
CASSFGQGGSYEQYF
>TRBV5-1
CASSHGQAEETQYF
>TRBV7-9
CASSMGQGGYTF
>TRBV2
CASSVDRSHIYEQYF
>TRBV10-3
CAIKDLAGDTQYF
>TRBV30
CAKQGAAGNTIYF
>TRBV30
CAWSVTGRETQYF
>TRBV9
CASSPGLDLQETQYF
>TRBV28
CASRPGTTETQYF
>TRBV19
CASSAGQIETQYF
>TRBV7-9
CASSFTGVNSPLHF
>TRBV7-2
CASSSRGGRGETQYF
>TRBV5-1
CASTWESNEKLFF
>TRBV6-6
CASSSSGGPASPYF
>TRBV7-3
CASSPEQGVGYGYTF
>TRBV2
CASGVGLAPGDTQYF
>TRBV7-3
CASSTGLSGANVLTF
>TRBV5-1
CASSSTGGGETQYF
>TRBV9
CASSVDWDRERQYF
>TRBV4-3
CASSQGSTGTLSSGANVLTF
>TRBV9
CASSATETNTEAFF
>TRBV5-4
CASSLFSEYRETQYF
>TRBV27
CASSRNGRGNYNEQFF
>TRBV6-1
CASSSTGGGTEAFF
>TRBV11-1
CASSRTSGGSYNEQFF
>TRBV6-5
CASRDRVSYEQYF
>TRBV19
CASALLGGNYGYTF
>TRBV20-1
CSAPSQETQYF
>TRBV28
CASRPPDRENTEAFF
>TRBV11-2
CASMGLRNTEAFF
>TRBV5-4
CASSPGTF
>TRBV2
CASMTGTGYEQYF
>TRBV5-1
CASSPGWDNNQPQHF
>TRBV5-4
CASSPVSGRTSYNEQFF
>TRBV5-1
CASSPLDSGNYGYTF
>TRBV10-3
CAISHKGAGETQYF
>TRBV5-1
CASSLDAGEGETQYF
>TRBV7-3
CASSSTGTSTDTQYF
>TRBV28
CASSSGQGVYEQYF
>TRBV4-3
CASSQRTGDGYTF
>TRBV5-1
CASSSGTGTYEQYF
>TRBV7-2
CASSLGTAYNEQFF
>TRBV5-1
CASSLVQGQETQYF
>TRBV5-4
CASSATSATYNEQFF
>TRBV7-8
CASSPREGSNSPLHF
>TRBV11-2
CASSPLTGNSYEQYF
>TRBV19
CATRDRLFFGNTIYF
>TRBV12-5
CASGPGQGAFPGELFF
>TRBV7-2
CASSSWTGPNQPQHF
>TRBV28
CATGFYGYTF
>TRBV2
CASSERVSPQHF
>TRBV29-1
CSAGTGEGEKLFF
>TRBV30
CAWSARGEAFF
>TRBV27
CATRATGGGEQYF